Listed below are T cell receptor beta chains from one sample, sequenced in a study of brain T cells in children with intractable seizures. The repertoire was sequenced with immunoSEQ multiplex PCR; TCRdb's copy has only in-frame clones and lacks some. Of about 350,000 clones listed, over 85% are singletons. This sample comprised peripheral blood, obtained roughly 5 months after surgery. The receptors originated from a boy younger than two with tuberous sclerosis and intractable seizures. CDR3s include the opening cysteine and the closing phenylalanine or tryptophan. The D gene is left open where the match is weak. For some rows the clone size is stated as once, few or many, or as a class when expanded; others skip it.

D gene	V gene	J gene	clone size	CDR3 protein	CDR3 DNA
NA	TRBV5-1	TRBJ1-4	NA	CASGFQGRENEKLFF	TGCGCCAGCGGGTTCCAGGGGCGGGAAAATGAAAAACTGTTTTTT
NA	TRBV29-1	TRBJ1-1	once	CSVAQGFNTEAFF	TGCAGCGTTGCCCAGGGGTTTAACACTGAAGCTTTCTTT
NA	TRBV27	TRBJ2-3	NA	CASGWRDLTDTQYF	TGTGCCAGCGGCTGGCGGGACCTCACAGATACGCAGTATTTT
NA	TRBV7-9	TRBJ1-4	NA	CASSLRGWGEKLFF	TGTGCCAGCAGCTTGAGGGGATGGGGTGAAAAACTGTTTTTT
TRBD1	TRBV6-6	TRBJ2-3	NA	CASSLGQAHSTDTQYF	TGTGCCAGCAGTTTAGGACAGGCCCATAGCACAGATACGCAGTATTTT
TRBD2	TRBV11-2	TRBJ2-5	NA	CASSLERTRLETQYF	TGTGCCAGCAGCTTAGAGAGGACTAGATTGGAGACCCAGTACTTC
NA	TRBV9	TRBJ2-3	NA	CASSVAGGQQRADTQYF	TGTGCCAGCAGCGTGGCGGGTGGACAGCAAAGGGCAGATACGCAGTATTTT
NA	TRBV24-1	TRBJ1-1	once	CATPTQGGEAFF	TGTGCCACCCCTACTCAGGGTGGTGAAGCTTTCTTT
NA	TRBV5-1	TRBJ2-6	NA	CASSLAATSSGANVLTF	TGCGCCAGCAGCTTGGCGGCTACTAGCTCTGGGGCCAACGTCCTGACTTTC
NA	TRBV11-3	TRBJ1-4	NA	CASSLVVQGTEKLFF	TGTGCCAGCAGCTTAGTAGTCCAGGGAACTGAAAAACTGTTTTTT
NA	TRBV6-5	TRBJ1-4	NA	CASSYTGTNEKLFF	TGTGCCAGCAGTTACACAGGGACTAATGAAAAACTGTTTTTT
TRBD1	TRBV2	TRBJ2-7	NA	CASRDRETYEQYF	TGTGCCAGCAGAGACAGGGAGACCTACGAGCAGTACTTC
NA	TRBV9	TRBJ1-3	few	CASSTSTSGNTIYF	TGTGCCAGCAGCACCTCCACCTCTGGAAACACCATATATTTT
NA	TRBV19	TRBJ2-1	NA	CASSPVGLLQREQFF	TGTGCCAGTAGTCCAGTCGGCTTGCTCCAACGCGAGCAGTTCTTC
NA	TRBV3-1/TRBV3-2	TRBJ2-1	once	CASSQDSGEVYNEQFF	TGTGCCAGCAGCCAAGATTCGGGAGAGGTTTACAATGAGCAGTTCTTC
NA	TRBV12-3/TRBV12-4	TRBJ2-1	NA	CASSLKAGTEQFF	TGTGCCAGCAGTTTAAAGGCGGGTACTGAGCAGTTCTTC
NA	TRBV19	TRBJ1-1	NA	CASSGTEAFF	TGTGCCAGTAGTGGCACTGAAGCTTTCTTT
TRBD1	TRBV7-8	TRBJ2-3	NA	CASSSRQGTDTQYF	TGTGCCAGCAGCTCTCGACAGGGAACAGATACGCAGTATTTT
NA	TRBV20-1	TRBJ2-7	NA	CSASWRSVSYEQYF	TGCAGTGCTAGTTGGAGATCGGTAAGCTACGAGCAGTACTTC
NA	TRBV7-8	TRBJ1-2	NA	CASSLGYNYGYTF	TGTGCCAGCAGCCTAGGATATAACTATGGCTACACCTTC
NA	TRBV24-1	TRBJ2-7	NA	CATSDLGEQYF	TGTGCCACCAGTGATTTAGGCGAGCAGTACTTC
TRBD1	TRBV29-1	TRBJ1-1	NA	CSVGIQGDTEAFF	TGCAGCGTTGGGATTCAGGGGGACACTGAAGCTTTCTTT
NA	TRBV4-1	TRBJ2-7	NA	CASSQEGKGGSGEQYF	TGCGCCAGCAGCCAAGAAGGGAAAGGGGGATCTGGCGAGCAGTACTTC
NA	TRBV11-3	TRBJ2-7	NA	CASSFDSYEQYF	TGTGCCAGCAGTTTCGACTCCTACGAGCAGTACTTC
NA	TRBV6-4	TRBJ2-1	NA	CASRLLASSYNEQFF	TGTGCCAGCCGACTTCTAGCGAGCTCCTACAATGAGCAGTTCTTC
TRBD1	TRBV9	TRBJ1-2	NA	CASSPPTGGSGYTF	TGTGCCAGCAGCCCCCCGACAGGGGGCTCTGGCTACACCTTC
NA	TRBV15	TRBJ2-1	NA	CATSRDDAAGHEQFF	TGTGCCACCAGCAGAGATGACGCAGCGGGCCATGAGCAGTTCTTC
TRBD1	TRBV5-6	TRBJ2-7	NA	CASSRPAGTGMFYEQYF	TGTGCCAGCAGTCGTCCGGCCGGGACAGGGATGTTTTACGAGCAGTACTTC
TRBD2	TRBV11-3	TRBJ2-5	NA	CASSPRTSGRASQETQYF	TGTGCCAGCAGCCCACGGACTAGCGGGAGGGCATCCCAAGAGACCCAGTACTTC
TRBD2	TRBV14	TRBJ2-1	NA	CASSPISGRPLSSYNEQFF	TGTGCCAGCAGCCCGATTAGCGGGAGGCCGCTTAGCTCCTACAATGAGCAGTTCTTC
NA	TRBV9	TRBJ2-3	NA	CASSVTTGTVSTDTQYF	TGTGCCAGCAGCGTAACTACCGGGACGGTCAGCACAGATACGCAGTATTTT
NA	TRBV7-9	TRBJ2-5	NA	CASSLAGGRQETQYF	TGTGCCAGCAGCTTAGCGGGGGGGCGGCAAGAGACCCAGTACTTC
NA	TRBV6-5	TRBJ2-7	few	CASSTGTFLYEQYF	TGTGCCAGCAGTACCGGGACGTTCCTCTACGAGCAGTACTTC
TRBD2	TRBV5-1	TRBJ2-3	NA	CASSPGLAGEDTQYF	TGCGCCAGCAGCCCGGGACTAGCGGGGGAGGATACGCAGTATTTT
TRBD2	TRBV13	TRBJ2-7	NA	CASSRGPAGYHEQYF	TGTGCCAGCAGCCGAGGGCCAGCGGGATACCACGAGCAGTACTTC
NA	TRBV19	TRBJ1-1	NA	CASRYGRETEAFF	TGTGCCAGTAGGTACGGGAGGGAGACTGAAGCTTTCTTT
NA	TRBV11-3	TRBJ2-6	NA	CASSLGWGTGANVLTF	TGTGCCAGCAGCTTAGGTTGGGGGACCGGGGCCAACGTCCTGACTTTC
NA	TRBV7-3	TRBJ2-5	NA	CASSPGTLETQYF	TGTGCCAGCAGCCCAGGGACTTTGGAGACCCAGTACTTC
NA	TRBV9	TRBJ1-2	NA	CASTRDVFYGYTF	TGTGCCAGCACCCGGGACGTATTCTATGGCTACACCTTC
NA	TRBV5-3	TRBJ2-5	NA	CARSLRQETQYF	TGTGCCAGAAGCTTGAGACAAGAGACCCAGTACTTC
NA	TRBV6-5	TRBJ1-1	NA	CASSQPGETEAFF	TGTGCCAGCAGCCAACCTGGGGAGACTGAAGCTTTCTTT